Below, 7 T cell receptor beta chains from the same sample are listed, as sequenced in a study of blood T cell repertoires in COVID-19. Clones were read by immunoSEQ multiplex PCR, and TCRdb kept only the in-frame ones, dropping some. This sample has about 81,000 clones, with 70% to 90% found just once. Sequencing used peripheral blood. These receptors originate from a woman in her 70s with acute or convalescent COVID-19.

The chain employs TRBV5-1 and TRBJ1-1; D not certain. In germline, CDR1 is SGHRS, CDR2 YFSETQ. V was clipped by 1 base and J by 0 bases, with 7 bases between them. This CDR3 has 14 amino acids. For the CDR3, the DNA is TGCGCCAGCAGCTTGCGAGGGTTGAACACTGAAGCTTTCTTT. It yields the protein CASSLRGLNTEAFF.

The CDR3 bases are TGTGCCATTGGGACAGGCGACGGAAACACCATATATTTT. Translated: CAIGTGDGNTIYF. The rearrangement links TRBV6-5 to TRBJ1-3, with 8 nucleotides matching TRBD1. The V gene end was trimmed by 10 bases and the J gene end by 4 bases; junction bases not matched to a gene: 6. Per the germline V gene, CDR1 is MNHEY and CDR2 is SVGAGI. The CDR3 extends over 13 amino acids.

This clone was seen only a few times. The V and J genes are TRBV10-3 and TRBJ2-4; D is perhaps TRBD2 (6 bases). The CDR3 runs 14 residues. V was cut by 2 bases and J by 9 bases, with 14 bases left in between. CDR1 is ENHRY, CDR2 SYGVKD, per germline. For the CDR3, the DNA is TGTGCCATCAGTGAGCCCGGGACTCCCGGCATTCAGTACTTC. As protein: CAISEPGTPGIQYF.

V and J are TRBV28 and TRBJ1-4, with TRBD1 identical over 8 bases. Germline-derived CDR1 and CDR2 are MDHEN and SYDVKM. The V gene end was trimmed by 1 base and the J gene end by 8 bases; junction bases not matched to a gene: 9. This CDR3 spans 16 amino acids. The CDR3, as DNA: TGTGCCAGCAGTTTATTTCCCAGGGGGCGATGGGAAAAACTGTTTTTT. This codes for CASSLFPRGRWEKLFF.

This clone was counted a single time. The chain has TRBV18 and TRBJ2-1, with a possible D match to TRBD1 (5 bases). V was shortened by 8 bases and J by 7 bases, with 18 bases between the two germline ends. There are 14 residues in the CDR3. CDR1 is KGHSH, CDR2 LQKENI, per germline. CDR3 nucleotides: TGTGCCAGCAGGGGCGATCTAGAGGTAAATGAGCAGTTCTTC. Translation: CASRGDLEVNEQFF.

The chain carries TRBV19 and TRBJ1-2; maybe TRBD1 (5 bases). This CDR3 is built from 17 residues. Germline lookup yields CDR1 LNHDA and CDR2 SQIVND (reference sequence). V shed 6 bases and J shed 1 base, with 21 bases lying between them. The CDR3 sequence is CASRQTDPSQSNYGYTF. CDR3 nucleotide sequence: TGTGCCAGTAGGCAGACAGACCCAAGTCAAAGTAACTATGGCTACACCTTC.

The chain recombines TRBV7-9 with TRBJ1-1, with D maybe TRBD1 (6 bases). This CDR3 has 14 residues. V shed 5 bases and J shed 0 bases, with 10 bases lying between them. Per germline, CDR1 SEHNR and CDR2 FQNEAQ (reference sequence). CDR3 loop: CASSTGTMNTEAFF. The CDR3 DNA reads TGTGCCAGCAGCACCGGGACAATGAACACTGAAGCTTTCTTT.